Listed here are 23 T cell receptor beta chains from one sample, sequenced in a study of cytomegalovirus exposure and HLA in healthy donors. The PCR employed 60 Vbeta primers together with 13 Jbeta primers. TCRdb keeps only in-frame clones here, not all; method: immunoSEQ multiplex PCR. The sample holds 130,000 to 150,000 clones, 73% seen once. Sequenced input: PBMCs. The receptors shown here come from a woman aged 40 to 50 in good health and CMV-seronegative.

J is TRBJ1-1 and V is TRBV14, with D hard to call. V was shortened by 0 bases and J by 11 bases, with 10 bases between the two germline ends. Germline V gene sequence: CDR1 SGHDN, CDR2 FVKESK. The CDR3 extends over 12 amino acids. CDR3 residues: CASSQDYGWAFF. CDR3 in DNA: TGTGCCAGCAGCCAAGATTACGGTTGGGCTTTCTTT. The whole variable domain, filled in from reference TRBV14 and TRBJ1-1, reads EAGVTQFPSHSVIEKGQTVTLRCDPISGHDNLYWYRRVMGKEIKFLLHFVKESKQDESGMPNNRFLAERTGGTYSTLKVQPAELEDSGVYFCASSQDYGWAFFGQGTRLTVV.

The chain couples TRBV28 to TRBJ1-3; the D is unclear. V was cut by 2 bases and J by 2 bases, with 10 bases left in between. The CDR3 is 15 amino acids. The germline gives CDR1 MDHEN, CDR2 SYDVKM. CDR3 nucleotides: TGTGCCAGCAGTTTAAGCGGAAGGGCTGGAAACACCATATATTTT. Its protein product is CASSLSGRAGNTIYF.

This chain joins TRBV28 and TRBJ1-1; no firm D call. V was clipped by 3 bases and J by 6 bases, with 14 bases between them. Germline-derived CDR1 and CDR2 are MDHEN and SYDVKM. This CDR3 is built from 14 residues. The CDR3 sequence is CASSFEEVVAEAFF. The CDR3 region has the DNA TGTGCCAGCAGTTTCGAGGAGGTGGTCGCTGAAGCTTTCTTT.

The rearrangement uses TRBV7-9 and TRBJ1-5, with D possibly matching TRBD1 (5 bases). The CDR3 has 15 residues. The V gene lost 1 base and the J gene lost 5 bases, with 12 bases spanning the gap. Germline V lookup: CDR1 SEHNR, CDR2 FQNEAQ (reference sequence). The CDR3 loop reads CASSLGSGGDQPQHF. The CDR3 nucleotides read TGTGCCAGCAGCTTAGGGTCTGGGGGGGATCAGCCCCAGCATTTT.

The V call is TRBV19, the J call TRBJ2-1, with D perhaps TRBD1 (5 bases). V lost 6 bases to trimming and J lost 6 bases, with 9 bases between them. This CDR3 is built from 12 residues. Germline V gives CDR1 LNHDA, CDR2 SQIVND (reference sequence). The CDR3 sequence: CASSLDSNEQFF. DNA of the CDR3: TGTGCCAGTAGCCTTGACAGCAATGAGCAGTTCTTC.

This clone was counted between two and nine times. The chain employs TRBV4-1 and TRBJ2-7, with TRBD2 matching 9 bases. Germline trimming cut 1 base from V and 3 bases from J; bases unmatched to any gene: 4. This CDR3 has 15 residues. Germline V gene sequence: CDR1 MGHRA, CDR2 YSYEKL. This CDR3 reads CASSQAWTSDYEQYV. The CDR3 nucleotides read TGCGCCAGCAGCCAAGCCTGGACTAGCGACTACGAGCAGTACGTC.

The chain has TRBV7-9 and TRBJ2-1, with TRBD1 matching over 9 bases. There are 15 residues in the CDR3. The V and J ends lost 5 bases and 6 bases, in that order; junction bases with no gene match: 8. Germline values: CDR1 SEHNR, CDR2 FQNEAQ (reference sequence). The CDR3: CASSLPGTGRNEQFF. As DNA, the CDR3 is TGTGCCAGCAGCCTCCCCGGGACAGGGCGCAATGAGCAGTTCTTC.

V and J are TRBV6-1 and TRBJ2-1; 10 bases agree with TRBD1. From germline, CDR1 is MNHNS and CDR2 SASEGT. Unmatched junction bases numbered 10, after V lost 4 bases and J lost 7 bases. CDR3 length equals 16 residues. The CDR3 coding sequence is TGTGCCAGCAGTGCAATACCCGGGACAGGGGTAAATGAGCAGTTCTTC. This gives the protein CASSAIPGTGVNEQFF.

The chain combines TRBV10-2 with TRBJ2-2, with TRBD1 as a possible D gene (5 bases). The CDR3 length is 13 residues. V lost 7 bases to trimming and J lost 5 bases, with 11 bases between them. The germline V gene encodes CDR1 WSHSY and CDR2 SAAADI. In DNA form, the CDR3 reads TGCGCCAGCATCCATCAGGGAACCGGGGAGCTGTTTTTT. It codes for CASIHQGTGELFF.

V and J are TRBV27 and TRBJ1-2; D might be TRBD1 (6 bases). Germline V gene lookup returns CDR1 MNHEY and CDR2 SMNVEV (reference sequence). V gave up 6 bases and J gave up 2 bases, with 10 bases separating them. The CDR3 has 13 residues. Written as DNA, the CDR3 is TGTGCCAGCAGGAGTACAGGGAACTATGGCTACACCTTC. Translating it yields CASRSTGNYGYTF.

This chain links TRBV7-2 with TRBJ1-2; a weak D match, TRBD1 (5 bases). The germline gives CDR1 SGHTA, CDR2 FQGNSA. There are 16 residues in the CDR3. The V and J ends lost 3 bases and 4 bases respectively, with 18 bases between them. CDR3 sequence (DNA): TGTGCCAGCAGCTTCTCCCCAGGGCCGCCGCTCTATGGCTACACCTTC. Translation: CASSFSPGPPLYGYTF.

This clone was seen only a few times. In nucleotides, the CDR3 is TGCGCCAGCAGCCCCACGACAGGGATGTATGGCTACACCTTC. Its protein product is CASSPTTGMYGYTF. The chain links TRBV5-1 to TRBJ1-2; TRBD1 matches at 7 bases. This CDR3 has 14 residues. V shed 4 bases and J 5 bases; nucleotides not matched to a gene: 8. Germline CDR1 and CDR2: SGHRS and YFSETQ.

J is TRBJ2-7 and V is TRBV27; TRBD1 matches 8 bases. The junction had 5 bases not matched to a gene; V was cut back by 3 bases and J by 7 bases. There are 13 residues in the CDR3. Per germline, CDR1 MNHEY and CDR2 SMNVEV (reference sequence). The CDR3 bases are TGTGCCAGCAGTTTGGACAGGGAAGGTGAGCAGTACTTC. Encoded protein: CASSLDREGEQYF.

V gene TRBV7-9 combines with J gene TRBJ2-3, with D possibly TRBD2 on 6 matching bases. The V end was cut by 10 bases, the J end by 5 bases, with 7 bases between. CDR3 size: 10 residues. From germline, CDR1 is SEHNR and CDR2 FQNEAQ (reference sequence). The CDR3 DNA reads as TGTGCCACCGGGGGAGATACGCAGTATTTT. Amino acid sequence: CATGGDTQYF.

This clone was picked up a small number of times. V gene TRBV7-6 combines with J gene TRBJ1-6; possibly TRBD1 for D (6 bases). Germline CDR1 and CDR2: SGHVS and FNYEAQ. This CDR3 is built from 14 residues. The ends were cut back, 5 bases at V and 5 bases at J, with 10 bases in the middle. CDR3 DNA sequence: TGTGCCAGCAGCATACAGGGAGATAATTCACCCCTCCACTTT. Protein sequence: CASSIQGDNSPLHF.

The rearrangement uses TRBV28 and TRBJ1-2; D remains ambiguous. Germline loops: CDR1 MDHEN, CDR2 SYDVKM. The CDR3 contains 13 residues. Trimming removed 8 bases from V and 4 bases from J, with 14 bases in between. CDR3 region: CASHDPSGYGYTF. The CDR3 bases are TGTGCCAGCCATGACCCCTCAGGCTATGGCTACACCTTC.

This rearrangement joins TRBV29-1 to TRBJ2-1; TRBD2 matches at 9 bases. This CDR3 has 15 residues. Germline V lookup: CDR1 SQVTM, CDR2 ANQGSEA. Trimming at V came to 1 base and at J to 4 bases, leaving 5 bases not matched to a gene. CDR3 loop: CSVEGTSEHYNEQFF. In nucleotides, the CDR3 is TGCAGCGTTGAAGGGACTAGCGAGCATTACAATGAGCAGTTCTTC.

V usage is TRBV15 and J usage is TRBJ1-2; D may be TRBD1 (6 bases). The CDR3 is 17 residues long. V was pared by 1 base and J by 6 bases, with 21 bases between. The germline V gene has CDR1 LNHNV and CDR2 YYDKDF (reference sequence). Here the CDR3 DNA reads TGTGCCACCAGCAGAGCCCTACAGGGTTACCACGGGAATGGCTACACCTTC. Residues: CATSRALQGYHGNGYTF. The full variable domain, with the rest looked up from reference TRBV15 and TRBJ1-2, is DAMVIQNPRYQVTQFGKPVTLSCSQTLNHNVMYWYQQKSSQAPKLLFHYYDKDFNNEADTPDNFQSRRPNTSFCFLDIRSPGLGDTAMYLCATSRALQGYHGNGYTFGSGTRLTVV.

The CDR3 region is CASSLVANQETQYF. Written as DNA, the CDR3 is TGTGCCAGCAGCTTAGTAGCAAACCAAGAGACCCAGTACTTC. The genes are TRBV7-6 and TRBJ2-5; unclear D gene. Germline V gene data show CDR1 as SGHVS and CDR2 as FNYEAQ. This CDR3 comprises 14 residues. The V end lost 1 base, the J end lost 0 bases, and 6 bases lay between the germline ends. The variable domain in full, with the rest retrieved from reference TRBV7-6 and TRBJ2-5, is GAGVSQSPRYKVTKRGQDVALRCDPISGHVSLYWYRQALGQGPEFLTYFNYEAQQDKSGLPNDRFSAERPEGSISTLTIQRTEQRDSAMYRCASSLVANQETQYFGPGTRLLVL.

V is TRBV19 and J is TRBJ2-1; D unresolved. Per the germline V gene, CDR1 is LNHDA and CDR2 is SQIVND (reference sequence). The CDR3 runs to 12 residues. Trimming took off 3 bases at V and 7 bases at J, with 7 bases between the two ends. The CDR3 sequence: CASSISLNEQFF. The CDR3 DNA reads as TGTGCCAGTAGTATCTCGCTAAATGAGCAGTTCTTC. Based on the CDR3 plus reference TRBV19 and TRBJ2-1, the full variable domain is DGGITQSPKYLFRKEGQNVTLSCEQNLNHDAMYWYRQDPGQGLRLIYYSQIVNDFQKGDIAEGYSVSREKKESFPLTVTSAQKNPTAFYLCASSISLNEQFFGPGTRLTVL.

V usage is TRBV7-8 and J usage is TRBJ2-2, with TRBD1 identical over 8 bases. Germline assignment: CDR1 SGHVS and CDR2 FQNEAQ. The CDR3 loop spans 15 amino acids. Trimming cost V 7 bases and J 1 base; bases outside gene matches: 5. The CDR3 loop reads CASILDRVNTGELFF. The CDR3 DNA reads TGTGCCAGCATCCTGGACAGGGTGAACACCGGGGAGCTGTTTTTT.

The genes are TRBV4-1 and TRBJ2-2, with 8 bases aligning to TRBD2. This CDR3 contains 15 residues. V lost 4 bases to trimming and J lost 5 bases; unmatched junction nucleotides: 6. Germline loops: CDR1 MGHRA, CDR2 YSYEKL. The CDR3 DNA reads as TGCGCCAGCAGCCCCCCGGCGGGGGGAACCGGGGAGCTGTTTTTT. Translated, it gives CASSPPAGGTGELFF.

The CDR3 spells CASSQEGGSNQPQHF. CDR3 in DNA: TGCGCCAGCAGCCAAGAAGGAGGTAGCAATCAGCCCCAGCATTTT. The chain links TRBV4-1 to TRBJ1-5; unclear D gene. The CDR3 consists of 15 residues. CDR1 and CDR2 (germline): MGHRA, YSYEKL. The V end was cut by 0 bases, the J end by 0 bases, with 6 bases between.